This TCR beta chain was recorded in a study of human T cells and chemical hapten exposure. Looking at the study overall: A mostly female patient group had alopecia areata, totalis or universalis. Study conclusions and caveats: The donor cohort had alopecia, so its immune response may not match that of healthy people. Compared with pre-sensitization or healthy control sets, expanded TCRs clustered more.

The time point is: pre-sensitization, week 0. Treatment described: therapeutic diphenylcyclopropenone sensitization with weekly scalp DPC. Patients had alopecia, were aged 18 to 70, and were not pregnant. TCRdb called the RACE reads again in MiXCR, with one record for every CDR3 protein. Seen here are about 51,000 distinct CDR3 sequences, approximately 9.8% observed once, and the top ten hold more than 13%. This clonotype was detected only a few times. The antigen remains undetermined. CDR3 length: 14 residues. Germline assignment: CDR1 MNHEY and CDR2 SVGEGT. The V gene end was trimmed by 6 bases and the J gene end by 9 bases; junction bases not matched to a gene: 4.

The chain joins TRBV6-2 or TRBV6-3 to TRBJ2-1; 14 positions match TRBD2. The input for sequencing was whole blood, taken in connection with sensitization to the hapten diphenylcyclopropenone (DPC). This receptor was obtained from a woman aged 40-49 years with alopecia areata. Some clones in this sample may be carry-over from other donors' samples. The CDR3 sequence is CASRPGLAGVEQFF. The CDR3 nucleotides are TGTGCCAGCAGACCGGGACTAGCGGGGGTTGAGCAGTTCTTC.